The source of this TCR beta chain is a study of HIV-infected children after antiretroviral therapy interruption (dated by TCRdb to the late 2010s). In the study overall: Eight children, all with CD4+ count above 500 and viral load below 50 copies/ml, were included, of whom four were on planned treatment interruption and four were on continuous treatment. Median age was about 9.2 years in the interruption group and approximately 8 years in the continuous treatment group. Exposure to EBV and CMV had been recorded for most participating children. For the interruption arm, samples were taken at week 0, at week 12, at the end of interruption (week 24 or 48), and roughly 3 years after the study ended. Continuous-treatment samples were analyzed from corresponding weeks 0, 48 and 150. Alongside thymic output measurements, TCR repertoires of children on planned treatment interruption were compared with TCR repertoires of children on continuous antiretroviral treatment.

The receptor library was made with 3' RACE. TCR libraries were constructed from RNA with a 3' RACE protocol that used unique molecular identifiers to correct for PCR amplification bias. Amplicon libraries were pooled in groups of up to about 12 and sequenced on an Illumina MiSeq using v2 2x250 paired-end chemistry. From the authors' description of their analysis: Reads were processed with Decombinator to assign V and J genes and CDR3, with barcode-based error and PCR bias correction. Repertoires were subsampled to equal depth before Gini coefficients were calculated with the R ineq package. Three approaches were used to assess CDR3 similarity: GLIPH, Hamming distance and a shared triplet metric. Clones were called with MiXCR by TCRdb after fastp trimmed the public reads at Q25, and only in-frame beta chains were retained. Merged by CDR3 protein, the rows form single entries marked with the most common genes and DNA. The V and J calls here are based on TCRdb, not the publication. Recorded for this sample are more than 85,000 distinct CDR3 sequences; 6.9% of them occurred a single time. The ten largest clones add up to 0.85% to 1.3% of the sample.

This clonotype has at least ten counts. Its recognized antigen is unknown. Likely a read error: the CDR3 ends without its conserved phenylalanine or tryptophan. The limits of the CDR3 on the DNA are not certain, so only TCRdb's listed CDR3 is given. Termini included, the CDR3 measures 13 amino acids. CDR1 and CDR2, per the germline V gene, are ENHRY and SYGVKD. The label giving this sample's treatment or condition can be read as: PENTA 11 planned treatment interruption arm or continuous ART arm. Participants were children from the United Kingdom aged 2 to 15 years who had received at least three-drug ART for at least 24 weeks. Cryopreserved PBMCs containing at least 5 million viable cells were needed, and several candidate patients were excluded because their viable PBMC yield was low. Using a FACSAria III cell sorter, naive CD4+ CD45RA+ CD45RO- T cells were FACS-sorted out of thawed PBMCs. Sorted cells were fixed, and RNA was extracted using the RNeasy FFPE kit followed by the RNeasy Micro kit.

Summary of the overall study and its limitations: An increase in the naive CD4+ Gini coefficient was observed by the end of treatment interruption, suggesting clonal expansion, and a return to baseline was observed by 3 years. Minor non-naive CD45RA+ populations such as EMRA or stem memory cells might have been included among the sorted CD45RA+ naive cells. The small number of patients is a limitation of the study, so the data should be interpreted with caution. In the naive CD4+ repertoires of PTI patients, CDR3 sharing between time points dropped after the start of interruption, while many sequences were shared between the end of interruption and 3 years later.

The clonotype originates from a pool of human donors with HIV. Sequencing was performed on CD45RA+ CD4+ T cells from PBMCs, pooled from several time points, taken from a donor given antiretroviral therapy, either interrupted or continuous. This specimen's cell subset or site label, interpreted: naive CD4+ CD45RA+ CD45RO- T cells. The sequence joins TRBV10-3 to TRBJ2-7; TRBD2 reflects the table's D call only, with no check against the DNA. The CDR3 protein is CAIIVRVSSGIPL.